A selection of T cell receptor beta chains follows, all from one sample in a study of cytomegalovirus exposure and HLA in healthy donors. Some clones are missing from TCRdb's copy, which holds only in-frame ones; the method was immunoSEQ multiplex PCR. The table records about 130,000 clones, around 70% of them present only once. Source material: PBMCs. Receptor source: a human donor in good health. The CDR3 runs from the conserved cysteine through the conserved F or W.

>TRBV30
CAWDRTLNTEAFF
>TRBV6-5
CASSQTGGGPYEQYF
>TRBV19
CASSPGRGGTEAFF
>TRBV10-3
CAISEMAPDTGELFF
>TRBV25-1
CASSRGKGNQPQHF
>TRBV6-4
CASSDRSGDTQYF
>TRBV30
CAWSVTAYEQYF
>TRBV27
CASSPAGGDGYTF
>TRBV19
CASTARTGVGQETQYF
>TRBV7-6
CASSLGVGSPSSGNTIYF
>TRBV9
CASSPGHGTGAYEQYF
>TRBV7-8
CASSWGPGTSGRSEQYF
>TRBV19
CASSAGQGANTDTQYF
>TRBV7-2
CASSQLEAFF
>TRBV7-9
CASSPGASGSSHEQFF
>TRBV6-4
CASSPQGGDTEAFF
>TRBV19
CASSMGLNEQFF
>TRBV4-3
CASSQVPSTGGLPGELFF
>TRBV9
CASSVSLQETQYF
>TRBV29-1
CSAPGINEQFF
>TRBV7-2
CASSLRGRGEKLFF
>TRBV29-1
CSVTREWAQDTQYF
>TRBV29-1
CSVKDSRNSPLHF
>TRBV27
CASRVTAGSYNEQFF
>TRBV7-9
CASSLDVWDIYTF
>TRBV11-2
CASSSGVGNTIYF
>TRBV2
CASMAGVEQYF
>TRBV19
CASSIDRGIQETQYF
>TRBV7-2
CASSLYAGLAGINTQYF
>TRBV15
CATSSRGQENYGYTF
>TRBV6-5
CASSYSSYNEQFF
>TRBV9
CASSARGRDEQFF
>TRBV6-4
CASSDSSGNTGELFF
>TRBV9
CASSVGQGAGYGYTF
>TRBV6-1
CASRTGGTLNEQYF